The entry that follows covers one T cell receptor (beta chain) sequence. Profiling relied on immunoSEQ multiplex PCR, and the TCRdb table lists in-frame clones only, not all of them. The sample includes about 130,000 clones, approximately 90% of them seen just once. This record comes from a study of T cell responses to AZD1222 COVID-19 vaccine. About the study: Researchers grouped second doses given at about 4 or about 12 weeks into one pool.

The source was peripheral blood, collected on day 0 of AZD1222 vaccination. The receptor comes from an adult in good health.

The DNA of the CDR3 is TGTGCCAGCAGTTACTCGGGTAGGGGGAAATACGAGCAGTACTTC. It is translated as CASSYSGRGKYEQYF. This chain connects TRBV6-5 to TRBJ2-7; D perhaps matches TRBD1 (6 bases). There are 15 residues in the CDR3. V was cut by 0 bases and J by 4 bases, with 13 bases left in between. Germline loops: CDR1 MNHEY, CDR2 SVGAGI.